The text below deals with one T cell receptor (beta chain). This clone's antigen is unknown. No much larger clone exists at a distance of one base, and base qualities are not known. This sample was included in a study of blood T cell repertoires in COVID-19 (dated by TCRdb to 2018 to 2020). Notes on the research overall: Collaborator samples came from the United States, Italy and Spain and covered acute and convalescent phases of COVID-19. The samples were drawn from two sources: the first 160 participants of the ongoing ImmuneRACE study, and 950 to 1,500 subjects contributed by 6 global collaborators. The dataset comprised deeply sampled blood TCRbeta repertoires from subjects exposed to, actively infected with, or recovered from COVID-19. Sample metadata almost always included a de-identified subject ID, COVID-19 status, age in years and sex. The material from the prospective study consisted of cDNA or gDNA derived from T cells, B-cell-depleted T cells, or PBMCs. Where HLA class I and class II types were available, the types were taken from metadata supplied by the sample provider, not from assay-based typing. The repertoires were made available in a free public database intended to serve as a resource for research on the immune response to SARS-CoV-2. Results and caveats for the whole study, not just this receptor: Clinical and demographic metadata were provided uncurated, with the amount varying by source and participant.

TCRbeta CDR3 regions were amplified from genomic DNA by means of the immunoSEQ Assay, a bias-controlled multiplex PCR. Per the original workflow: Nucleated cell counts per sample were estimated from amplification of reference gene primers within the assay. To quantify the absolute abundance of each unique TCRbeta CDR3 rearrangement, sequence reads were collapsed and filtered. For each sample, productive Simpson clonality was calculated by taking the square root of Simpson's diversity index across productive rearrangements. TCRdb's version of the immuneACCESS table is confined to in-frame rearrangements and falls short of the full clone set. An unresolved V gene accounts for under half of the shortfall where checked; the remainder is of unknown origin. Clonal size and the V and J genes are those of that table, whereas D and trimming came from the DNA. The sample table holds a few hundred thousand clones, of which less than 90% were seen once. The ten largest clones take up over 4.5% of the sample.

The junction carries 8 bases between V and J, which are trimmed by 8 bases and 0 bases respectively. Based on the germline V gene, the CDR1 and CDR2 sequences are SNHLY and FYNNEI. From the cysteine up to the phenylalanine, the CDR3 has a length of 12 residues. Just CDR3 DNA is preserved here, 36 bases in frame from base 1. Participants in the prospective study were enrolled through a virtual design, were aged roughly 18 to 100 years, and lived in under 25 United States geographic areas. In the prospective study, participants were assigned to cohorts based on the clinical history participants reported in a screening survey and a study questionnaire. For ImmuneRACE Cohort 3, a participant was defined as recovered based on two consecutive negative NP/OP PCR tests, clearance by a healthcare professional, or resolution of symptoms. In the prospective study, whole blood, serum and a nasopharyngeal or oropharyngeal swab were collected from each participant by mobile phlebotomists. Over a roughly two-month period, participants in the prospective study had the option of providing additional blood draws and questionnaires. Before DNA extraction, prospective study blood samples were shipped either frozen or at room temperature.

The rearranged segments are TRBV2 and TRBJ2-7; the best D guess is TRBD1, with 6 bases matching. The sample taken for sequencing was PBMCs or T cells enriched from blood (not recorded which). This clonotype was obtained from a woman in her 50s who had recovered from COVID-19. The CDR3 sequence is CASRDISYEQYF. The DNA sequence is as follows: TGTGCCAGCCGGGACATCTCCTACGAGCAGTACTTC.